The sequence of this T cell receptor (beta chain) was determined in a study of blood T cell repertoires in COVID-19. Across the whole study: Samples came from the United States, Italy and Spain, spanning acute and convalescent COVID-19.

This clone was found a few times. How the authors handled the data: The authors estimated nucleated cell counts from reference gene primer amplification. Clones were read by immunoSEQ multiplex PCR, and TCRdb kept only the in-frame ones, dropping some. Clone size and V and J calls were adopted from that table, with D and trimming inferred from the DNA. The sample includes about 260,000 clones, 84% of them seen just once. Sequenced sample: peripheral blood. This receptor was taken from a human donor in a cohort sampled during active COVID-19.

CDR3 protein: CASSVGGSSSYNEQFF. CDR3 DNA sequence: TGTGCCAGCAGCGTAGGAGGGAGTAGCTCCTACAATGAGCAGTTCTTC. This chain connects TRBV9 to TRBJ2-1; D may be TRBD2 (5 bases). The CDR3 sequence is 16 residues long. CDR1 SGDLS and CDR2 YYNGEE come from the germline V gene. V lost 0 bases and J 0 bases, leaving 10 bases between the germline ends.